Presented here are 29 T cell receptor beta chains from one specimen sequenced in a study of identical twins. TCRdb used MiXCR to reprocess the 5' RACE reads, holding one entry per CDR3 protein. The sample holds 200,000 to 300,000 distinct CDR3 sequences; roughly 13% are singletons and the top ten take about 4.1%. The same data also went into a second study, on yellow fever vaccine responses in identical twins.

Input material: memory (CD45RO+) T cells sorted from blood. The receptor set was obtained from a woman between 18 and 29 years old in good health.

This clonotype showed up many times. This chain links TRBV12-2 with TRBJ2-1; the table calls TRBD2, which could not be checked here. TRBV12-2 counts as a pseudogene. This CDR3 spans 19 amino acids. The CDR3 reads CASRLASGAGGPSYNEQFF. The CDR3 nucleotides are TGTGCAAGTCGCTTAGCCTCCGGAGCGGGGGGGCCCTCCTACAATGAGCAGTTCTTC.

This clonotype occurred a few times. This chain uses TRBV27 with TRBJ2-7; 9 nucleotides line up with TRBD2. CDR1 is MNHEY, CDR2 SMNVEV, per germline (reference sequence). With V trimmed by 4 bases and J by 3 bases, 7 bases remained unmatched. The CDR3 has 15 residues. The CDR3 DNA sequence: TGTGCCAGCAGTTCAAAGCGGGGGGCCAACTACGAGCAGTACTTC. It yields the protein CASSSKRGANYEQYF.

The table lists this clonotype with a few counts. J is TRBJ2-1 and V is TRBV27; TRBD2 matches 10 bases. The V and J ends lost 4 bases and 7 bases, in that order; junction bases with no gene match: 4. The germline V gene has CDR1 MNHEY and CDR2 SMNVEV (reference sequence). The CDR3 loop spans 14 amino acids. CDR3 sequence: CASSYSGRENEQFF. The CDR3 bases are TGTGCCAGCAGTTACAGCGGGAGGGAAAATGAGCAGTTCTTC.

The chain uses TRBV3-1 and TRBJ2-7; 7 positions agree with TRBD1. The CDR3 runs to 13 residues. Germline V gene lookup returns CDR1 LGHDT and CDR2 YNNKEL (reference sequence). V gave up 3 bases and J gave up 6 bases; unmatched junction bases: 5. CDR3 in amino acids: CASSQGRGSEQYF. Written as DNA, the CDR3 is TGTGCCAGCAGCCAGGGCAGGGGGTCCGAGCAGTACTTC.

The rearrangement joins TRBV27 to TRBJ2-7; 9 nucleotides agree with TRBD2. CDR1 and CDR2 (germline): MNHEY, SMNVEV (reference sequence). The CDR3 spans 15 residues. The V and J ends lost 3 bases and 5 bases, in that order; junction bases with no gene match: 8. CDR3 bases: TGTGCCAGCAGTTTTCGCGCGGGAGGGCCCCACGAGCAGTACTTC. Its protein product is CASSFRAGGPHEQYF.

J is TRBJ2-7 and V is TRBV6-1; 10 bases are shared with TRBD1. After removal of 4 bases from V and 5 bases from J, the junction contained 11 bases not matched to a gene. Germline lookup yields CDR1 MNHNS and CDR2 SASEGT. This CDR3 contains 16 residues. CDR3 DNA: TGTGCCAGCAGTGTTAGTGTCCGGGACAGGGGCCACGAGCAGTACTTC. This codes for CASSVSVRDRGHEQYF.

This clonotype was recorded a few times. The J gene is TRBJ2-4, the V gene TRBV20-1; D is perhaps TRBD1 (5 bases). Trimming stripped 0 bases from V and 2 bases from J, with 11 bases between. The CDR3 spans 15 residues. Germline assignment: CDR1 DFQATT and CDR2 SNEGSKA (reference sequence). The CDR3: CSARDQAGTKNIQYF. The CDR3 DNA follows: TGCAGTGCTAGAGATCAGGCAGGGACCAAAAACATTCAGTACTTC.

This clonotype was observed a few times. This chain links TRBV5-6 with TRBJ2-3, with TRBD2 matching over 8 bases. This CDR3 contains 16 residues. V lost 0 bases to trimming and J lost 0 bases; unmatched junction nucleotides: 3. From germline, CDR1 is SGHDT and CDR2 YYEEEE. This CDR3 is CASSLGRLASTDTQYF. CDR3 DNA sequence: TGTGCCAGCAGCTTGGGGAGACTAGCGAGCACAGATACGCAGTATTTT.

The table lists this clonotype with a few counts. In DNA form, the CDR3 reads TGTGCCAGCAGCGTAGGCGGGAGGGCTTACAATGAGCAGTTCTTC. Its translation: CASSVGGRAYNEQFF. This sequence joins TRBV9 and TRBJ2-1; TRBD2 aligns across 9 bases. J lost 4 bases, V lost 0 bases, and 2 bases had no gene match. CDR1 and CDR2 (germline): SGDLS, YYNGEE. This CDR3 comprises 15 residues.

This clonotype was counted a few times. V usage is TRBV7-3 and J usage is TRBJ2-3, with D tentatively TRBD1 or TRBD2 (7 bases each). The CDR3 is 14 amino acids. Germline values: CDR1 SGHTA, CDR2 FQGTGA. Trimming stripped 5 bases from V and 9 bases from J, with 18 bases between. The CDR3 spells CASSPGGVRGTQYF. The CDR3, as DNA: TGTGCCAGCAGCCCAGGGGGGGTACGGGGGACGCAGTATTTT.

In this sample, this clonotype turned up a few times. The rearrangement joins TRBV7-9 to TRBJ2-7; unclear D gene. V was pared by 5 bases and J by 5 bases, with 7 bases between. The CDR3 length is 11 residues. CDR1 SEHNR and CDR2 FQNEAQ come from the germline V gene (reference sequence). CDR3 protein: CASSDAHEQYF. The CDR3 region has the DNA TGTGCCAGCAGCGACGCCCACGAGCAGTACTTC. Full variable domain (remainder filled in from reference TRBV7-9 and TRBJ2-7): DTGVSQNPRHKITKRGQNVTFRCDPISEHNRLYWYRQTLGQGPEFLTYFQNEAQLEKSRLLSDRFSAERPKGSFSTLEIQRTEQGDSAMYLCASSDAHEQYFGPGTRLTVT.

This chain links TRBV12-3 or TRBV12-4 with TRBJ1-6, with TRBD1 matching 8 bases. The V segment lost 6 bases and the J segment 8 bases; nucleotides outside the gene matches: 3. The length of the CDR3 is 13 residues. CDR3 in DNA: TGTGCCAGCAGGACAGGGGTAGATTCACCCCTCCACTTT. This codes for CASRTGVDSPLHF.

There are a few counts of this clonotype. CDR3 amino acids: CASSQVSGGRQFNEQFF. DNA for the CDR3: TGTGCCAGCAGCCAAGTCTCAGGAGGGCGTCAGTTCAATGAGCAGTTCTTC. The V and J genes are TRBV3-1 and TRBJ2-1; D might be TRBD2 (6 bases). The CDR3 covers 17 residues. The V gene lost 1 base and the J gene lost 6 bases, with 19 bases spanning the gap. Germline CDR1 reads LGHDT; CDR2 reads YNNKEL (reference sequence).

The chain combines TRBV6-1 with TRBJ2-1, with 7 bases matching TRBD1. The J segment lost 3 bases and the V segment lost 6 bases, leaving 11 bases of the junction unmatched. The V gene's germline CDR1 is MNHNS and CDR2 SASEGT. The length of the CDR3 is 16 residues. CDR3 loop: CASSQPGRQGYNEQFF. The CDR3 bases are TGTGCCAGCAGCCAACCTGGCCGACAGGGCTACAATGAGCAGTTCTTC.

J is TRBJ2-1 and V is TRBV7-8, with D possibly being TRBD2 (6 bases). This CDR3 region has 14 residues. Germline V gives CDR1 SGHVS, CDR2 FQNEAQ. V was cut by 6 bases and J by 8 bases, with 17 bases left in between. The CDR3 coding sequence is TGTGCCAGCAGTAGAACCGGGACTCGAGATGAGCAGTTCTTC. Its protein is CASSRTGTRDEQFF.

This clonotype was observed a handful of times. This chain uses TRBV7-9 with TRBJ2-7; 8 positions match TRBD1. Germline CDR1 SEHNR, CDR2 FQNEAQ (reference sequence). The CDR3 has 15 amino acids. The V and J ends lost 3 bases and 3 bases, in that order; junction bases with no gene match: 7. Here the CDR3 reads CASSLVGTGGYEQYF. CDR3 bases: TGTGCCAGCAGCTTGGTAGGGACAGGAGGCTACGAGCAGTACTTC.

At least ten counts were recorded for this clonotype. This chain uses TRBV5-1 with TRBJ2-3; D remains unclear. CDR3 length: 14 residues. Germline CDR1 and CDR2: SGHRS and YFSETQ. The ends were cut back, 0 bases at V and 1 base at J, with 6 bases in the middle. As DNA, the CDR3 is TGCGCCAGCAGCTTGGTGACGGGCACAGATACGCAGTATTTT. Translated: CASSLVTGTDTQYF.

The CDR3 sequence is CSASGRAYEQYF. The CDR3 DNA is TGCAGTGCTAGCGGGAGGGCCTACGAGCAGTACTTC. The chain uses TRBV20-1 and TRBJ2-7, with TRBD2 matching 8 bases. From germline, CDR1 is DFQATT and CDR2 SNEGSKA (reference sequence). V shed 3 bases and J 2 bases; nucleotides not matched to a gene: 0. CDR3 length equals 12 residues.

This clonotype was recorded a few times. V is TRBV12-3 or TRBV12-4 and J is TRBJ2-1; D is unclear. Trimming cost V 5 bases and J 7 bases, with 12 bases left between them. The CDR3 is 13 amino acids. CDR3: CASSVGWGNEQFF. The CDR3 bases are TGTGCCAGCAGTGTTGGTTGGGGAAATGAGCAGTTCTTC.

The chain couples TRBV27 to TRBJ2-7; D is possibly TRBD2 (6 bases). The V end lost 5 bases, the J end lost 5 bases, and 25 bases lay between the germline ends. CDR3 length: 17 residues. Germline V gene data show CDR1 as MNHEY and CDR2 as SMNVEV (reference sequence). The CDR3 is CASSIDPPSGLRNEQYF. The CDR3, as DNA: TGTGCCAGCAGTATCGATCCCCCTTCGGGACTCAGGAACGAGCAGTACTTC.

This clonotype has only a few counts. The rearrangement joins TRBV6-1 to TRBJ2-3, with D perhaps matching TRBD1 (6 bases). Germline V gives CDR1 MNHNS, CDR2 SASEGT. This CDR3 spans 17 amino acids. Between the trimmed V and J ends, which lost 5 bases and 0 bases, there was a span of 18 bases. The CDR3 loop reads CASSKKTGITSTDTQYF. CDR3 DNA sequence: TGTGCCAGCAGTAAGAAAACAGGGATAACTAGCACAGATACGCAGTATTTT.

This clonotype was recorded once. V gene TRBV12-3 or TRBV12-4 combines with J gene TRBJ2-2; 14 bases map to TRBD2. Trimming took 5 bases from V and 7 from J; bases not matched to a gene: 9. This CDR3 is 17 amino acids long. DNA for the CDR3: TGTGCCAGCAGTGGACGACTAGCGGGGGGGCCGGGCGGGGAGCTGTTTTTT. This sequence encodes CASSGRLAGGPGGELFF.

This clonotype has just a few counts. The CDR3 sequence is CASSLTVTYGYTF. The CDR3 DNA is TGTGCCAGCAGCTTGACAGTGACCTATGGCTACACCTTC. This chain links TRBV5-6 with TRBJ1-2; D gene ambiguous. V was clipped by 1 base and J by 4 bases, with 8 bases between them. Germline V lookup: CDR1 SGHDT, CDR2 YYEEEE. The CDR3 is 13 residues long.

Ten or more counts support this clonotype. The V and J genes are TRBV12-3 or TRBV12-4 and TRBJ2-1; D is possibly TRBD1 (6 bases). Trimming took off 5 bases at V and 6 bases at J, with 11 bases between the two ends. The CDR3 contains 13 residues. Written as DNA, the CDR3 is TGTGCCAGCAGTACACAGGGATTCAATGAGCAGTTCTTC. This encodes CASSTQGFNEQFF.

This clonotype was seen a few times. The gene calls are TRBV16 and TRBJ1-4; D is possibly TRBD1 (5 bases). The CDR3 totals 14 residues. Germline loops: CDR1 KGHSY, CDR2 FQNENV. Deletions cut 4 bases from V and 7 bases from J, with 13 bases between. CDR3 coding DNA: TGTGCCAGCAGCCCCCGGGGACGAGGTGAAAAACTGTTTTTT. This gives the protein CASSPRGRGEKLFF.

This chain connects TRBV3-1 to TRBJ1-2; D call uncertain. The germline V gene has CDR1 LGHDT and CDR2 YNNKEL (reference sequence). Trimming removed 0 bases from V and 4 bases from J, with 6 bases in between. The length of the CDR3 is 13 residues. The DNA for the CDR3 is TGTGCCAGCAGCCAAGACAGGTTCTATGGCTACACCTTC. Translated: CASSQDRFYGYTF. The complete variable domain, with remaining parts taken from reference TRBV3-1 and TRBJ1-2, reads DTAVSQTPKYLVTQMGNDKSIKCEQNLGHDTMYWYKQDSKKFLKIMFSYNNKELIINETVPNRFSPKSPDKAHLNLHINSLELGDSAVYFCASSQDRFYGYTFGSGTRLTVV.

This clonotype was detected many times. V usage is TRBV6-5 and J usage is TRBJ1-5, with unresolved D. The CDR3 covers 19 residues. Germline V lookup: CDR1 MNHEY, CDR2 SVGAGI. Trimming shortened V by 2 bases and J by 2 bases, and 22 bases separated the two germline ends. CDR3 sequence reads: CASSYKAKVRYSCNQPQHF. Here the CDR3 DNA reads TGTGCCAGCAGTTACAAAGCAAAGGTCCGTTATTCCTGCAATCAGCCCCAGCATTTT.

This clonotype was found a few times. The rearrangement links TRBV28 to TRBJ2-1; TRBD2 might be the D (6 bases). The V end was cut by 5 bases, the J end by 1 base, with 21 bases between. The CDR3 runs 18 residues. Per the germline V gene, CDR1 is MDHEN and CDR2 is SYDVKM. Written as DNA, the CDR3 is TGTGCCAGCAGTCCGTCGAAGGCGGGAATGCTGTCCTACAATGAGCAGTTCTTC. Translated, it gives CASSPSKAGMLSYNEQFF.

This chain connects TRBV5-6 to TRBJ2-7; D possibly corresponds to TRBD2 (6 bases). Germline V gene sequence: CDR1 SGHDT, CDR2 YYEEEE. This CDR3 is built from 13 residues. V was pared by 9 bases and J by 3 bases, with 16 bases between. CDR3 sequence reads: CAIGQGLRYEQYF. CDR3 DNA: TGTGCCATCGGCCAGGGACTCCGCTACGAGCAGTACTTC.